The rows below give T cell receptor beta chains drawn from one sample of a study of shared clonotypes between healthy human individuals. Data came from immunoSEQ multiplex PCR; TCRdb stores just in-frame clones and leaves some out. The sample records around 510,000 clones, roughly 79% being singletons. Specimen: PBMCs. The receptors derive from a woman between 35 and 50 years old in good health. Some clones in this sample may be carry-over from other donors' samples. CDR3s include the opening cysteine and the closing phenylalanine or tryptophan. Fields, in order: clone size, J gene, CDR3 length, V gene, D gene, CDR3 DNA, CDR3 protein. A D gene is named only where the DNA matches it firmly. The size entry is marked missing in some rows and otherwise reads once, few, many or a size class.

>few|TRBJ2-2|16|TRBV29-1|.
TGCAGCGTTGAGGGTCTTGGCGGGGTGAACACCGGGGAGCTGTTTTTT
CSVEGLGGVNTGELFF
>.|TRBJ2-5|13|TRBV5-1|.
TGCGCCAGCAGCGTCCTATTAAAAGAGACCCAGTACTTC
CASSVLLKETQYF
>.|TRBJ2-1|15|TRBV11-2|.
TGTGCCAGCAGCAACCTCGGGGGCTCCTACAATGAGCAGTTCTTC
CASSNLGGSYNEQFF
>.|TRBJ2-5|16|TRBV2|.
TGTGCCAGCAGTGAAGCCTGGACAGAAACCCAAGAGACCCAGTACTTC
CASSEAWTETQETQYF
>.|TRBJ1-5|14|TRBV7-9|TRBD1
TGTGCCAGCAGCTTAGACAGGGGTCTTCAGTCCCAGCATTTT
CASSLDRGLQSQHF
>.|TRBJ2-7|14|TRBV6-1|.
TGTGCCATACAGACCGGGACGGTATCCTACGAGCAGTACTTC
CAIQTGTVSYEQYF
>.|TRBJ2-7|15|TRBV5-4|.
TGTGCCAGCAGCCTGGTTGGGTCAATCTCCTACGAGCAGTACTTC
CASSLVGSISYEQYF
>.|TRBJ2-3|15|TRBV19|TRBD2
TGTGCCAGTAGTAGCGGGAGCCGCAACACAGATACGCAGTATTTT
CASSSGSRNTDTQYF
>once|TRBJ2-1|17|TRBV27|TRBD2
TGTGCCAGCAGTCCCCTAGGGGTTTATAGCGGGAGGGATGAGCAGTTCTTC
CASSPLGVYSGRDEQFF
>.|TRBJ2-5|13|TRBV6-5|.
TGTGCCAGCAGTTATTTTGGTTTGGAGACCCAGTACTTC
CASSYFGLETQYF